A selection of T cell receptor beta chains follows, all from one sample in a study of beta chain features in type 1 diabetes. Measured with immunoSEQ multiplex PCR; TCRdb has only the in-frame clones, and not every one. The sample has under 150,000 clones, 6.9% seen once. Material: central memory CD4+ T cells from blood. These receptors were obtained from a woman under 40 in good health. Both conserved end residues are part of each CDR3. D genes are given only for firm matches. Rows give clone size only sometimes, using once, few, many, or a class for an expanded clone.

V gene	D gene	clone size	J gene	CDR3 protein	CDR3 DNA
TRBV13	TRBD1	many	TRBJ2-7	CASSSFRDRSSYEQYF	TGTGCCAGCAGTTCCTTCCGGGACAGGAGCTCCTACGAGCAGTACTTC
TRBV7-3	TRBD2	-	TRBJ2-1	CASSLGASGSWNEQFF	TGTGCCAGCAGCTTAGGAGCTAGCGGGAGTTGGAATGAGCAGTTCTTC
TRBV4-2	TRBD2	-	TRBJ2-1	CASSRQLAGVDNEQFF	TGTGCCAGCAGCCGCCAACTAGCGGGAGTTGACAATGAGCAGTTCTTC
TRBV7-2	TRBD2	few	TRBJ2-5	CASSLTSHSETQYF	TGTGCCAGCAGCTTGACTAGCCACTCGGAGACCCAGTACTTC
TRBV29-1	TRBD1	few	TRBJ1-1	CSTTGGTGYTEAFF	TGCAGCACCACCGGCGGGACAGGGTATACTGAAGCTTTCTTT
TRBV19	TRBD2	-	TRBJ2-5	CASRKTSGEETQYF	TGTGCCAGTAGGAAGACTAGCGGGGAAGAGACCCAGTACTTC
TRBV11-2	-	few	TRBJ2-7	CASSLDGSGYEQYF	TGTGCCAGCAGCTTAGACGGGAGCGGGTACGAGCAGTACTTC
TRBV29-1	TRBD1	-	TRBJ2-3	CSVKAGTGNTDTQYF	TGCAGCGTTAAGGCCGGGACAGGGAATACAGATACGCAGTATTTT
TRBV7-2	-	-	TRBJ1-5	CASSQSHRVENGQPQHF	TGTGCCAGCAGCCAATCCCACCGGGTAGAGAACGGTCAGCCCCAGCATTTT
TRBV11-2	-	few	TRBJ2-7	CASSPRAATYEQYF	TGTGCCAGCAGCCCCCGAGCAGCGACCTACGAGCAGTACTTC
TRBV5-6	TRBD1	few	TRBJ1-2	CASSPVPTGADGYTF	TGTGCCAGCAGCCCGGTTCCTACAGGGGCGGATGGCTACACCTTC
TRBV6-5	TRBD1	few	TRBJ1-2	CASSWDSNYGYTF	TGTGCCAGCAGTTGGGACAGCAACTATGGCTACACCTTC
TRBV19	-	-	TRBJ2-1	CASSIQYNEQFF	TGTGCCAGTAGTATTCAGTACAATGAGCAGTTCTTC
TRBV27	-	few	TRBJ1-5	CASSLQGNQPQHF	TGTGCCAGCAGTTTACAGGGCAATCAGCCCCAGCATTTT
TRBV5-1	TRBD1	few	TRBJ2-1	CASSLATDRGRNEQFF	TGCGCCAGCAGCTTGGCCACGGACAGGGGGCGGAATGAGCAGTTCTTC
TRBV18	-	few	TRBJ2-7	CASSQGLDYEQYF	TGTGCCAGCTCACAGGGACTGGACTACGAGCAGTACTTC
TRBV4-1	TRBD2	-	TRBJ2-7	CASSQASGWPREQYF	TGCGCCAGCAGCCAAGCTAGCGGGTGGCCTCGCGAGCAGTACTTC
TRBV6-5	TRBD1	-	TRBJ2-5	CASSYSLTGGGETQYF	TGTGCCAGCAGTTACTCGCTGACAGGGGGCGGGGAGACCCAGTACTTC
TRBV30	TRBD2	few	TRBJ2-5	CAWSVLGRGTQYF	TGTGCCTGGAGTGTACTTGGGAGGGGGACCCAGTACTTC
TRBV5-6	TRBD2	few	TRBJ2-3	CASSWGLGVPSTDTQYF	TGTGCCAGCAGCTGGGGACTAGGAGTGCCAAGCACAGATACGCAGTATTTT
TRBV5-1	TRBD2	few	TRBJ2-7	CASSLGLAGASYEQYF	TGCGCCAGCAGCTTGGGACTAGCGGGAGCTTCCTACGAGCAGTACTTC
TRBV2	TRBD2	few	TRBJ2-4	CASSEGLAVAKNIQYF	TGTGCCAGCAGTGAAGGTCTAGCGGTAGCCAAAAACATTCAGTACTTC
TRBV19	-	-	TRBJ1-6	CASSKQNSPLHF	TGTGCCAGTAGTAAACAGAATTCACCCCTCCACTTT
TRBV7-7	-	-	TRBJ2-1	CASSLNVGGENEQFF	TGTGCTAGCAGCTTAAATGTTGGAGGGGAGAATGAGCAGTTCTTC
TRBV7-2	TRBD1	-	TRBJ2-7	CASSLAGQGSYEQYF	TGTGCCAGCAGCTTAGCGGGACAGGGTTCCTACGAGCAGTACTTC
TRBV6-5	-	few	TRBJ2-4	CASSYPVGGQKNIQYF	TGTGCCAGCAGTTACCCAGTCGGGGGACAGAAAAACATTCAGTACTTC
TRBV19	-	few	TRBJ2-7	CASQLSYEQYF	TGTGCCAGCCAACTCTCCTACGAGCAGTACTTC
TRBV18	TRBD1	-	TRBJ1-2	CASSPGTGGTYGYTF	TGTGCCAGCTCACCTGGGACAGGGGGGACCTATGGCTACACCTTC
TRBV18	TRBD1	-	TRBJ2-7	CASSPGTGWEQYF	TGTGCCAGCTCACCAGGGACAGGGTGGGAGCAGTACTTC
TRBV28	TRBD1	few	TRBJ1-2	CASRTPGQGGGYGYTF	TGTGCCAGCAGGACACCTGGACAGGGCGGGGGCTATGGCTACACCTTC
TRBV9	-	-	TRBJ2-7	CASSVGAGSYEQYF	TGTGCCAGCAGCGTAGGGGCGGGCTCCTACGAGCAGTACTTC
TRBV18	TRBD2	few	TRBJ2-7	CASSGTSGAYEQYF	TGTGCCAGCTCTGGGACTAGCGGTGCCTACGAGCAGTACTTC
TRBV28	-	-	TRBJ1-5	CASSLGVDNQPQHF	TGTGCCAGCAGTCTCGGGGTTGACAATCAGCCCCAGCATTTT
TRBV14	TRBD2	-	TRBJ2-7	CASSQENSGGYEQYF	TGTGCCAGCAGCCAAGAGAATAGCGGGGGATACGAGCAGTACTTC
TRBV9	TRBD2	-	TRBJ2-3	CASSERPASGSLGDTQYF	TGTGCCAGCAGCGAGAGGCCAGCTAGCGGGAGCTTAGGAGATACGCAGTATTTT
TRBV9	TRBD1	-	TRBJ2-1	CASSGVGQGVNNEQFF	TGTGCCAGCAGCGGAGTAGGACAGGGGGTCAACAATGAGCAGTTCTTC
TRBV2	-	-	TRBJ2-1	CASSGPPGVRYNEQFF	TGTGCCAGCAGCGGGCCCCCGGGAGTGCGGTACAATGAGCAGTTCTTC
TRBV5-4	TRBD1	few	TRBJ1-2	CASSPGGGQGYGYTF	TGTGCCAGCAGCCCCGGGGGGGGACAGGGGTATGGCTACACCTTC
TRBV5-5	TRBD2	few	TRBJ2-1	CASSGGLAGISNEQFF	TGTGCCAGCAGCGGAGGACTAGCGGGTATTTCCAATGAGCAGTTCTTC
TRBV7-3	TRBD2	-	TRBJ2-1	CASSLRSPAGGSYNEQFF	TGTGCCAGCAGCTTAAGAAGTCCCGCGGGAGGCTCCTACAATGAGCAGTTCTTC
TRBV29-1	TRBD1	few	TRBJ1-2	CSDKTGGYGYTF	TGCAGCGACAAAACAGGGGGCTATGGCTACACCTTC
TRBV7-2	TRBD1	few	TRBJ1-2	CASSSFRTGEYGYTF	TGTGCCAGCAGTTCTTTCCGAACAGGGGAATATGGCTACACCTTC
TRBV19	TRBD2	many	TRBJ2-1	CASSTTSGRRNEQFF	TGTGCCAGTAGTACTACTAGCGGGAGAAGGAATGAGCAGTTCTTC
TRBV27	-	-	TRBJ1-2	CASSLLADHGYTF	TGTGCCAGCAGTTTATTAGCAGACCATGGCTACACCTTC
TRBV28	TRBD1	-	TRBJ2-7	CASSLSGGETYEQYF	TGTGCCAGCAGTTTATCAGGGGGCGAAACCTACGAGCAGTACTTC
TRBV7-9	TRBD2	-	TRBJ2-5	CASSLAGGRETQYF	TGTGCCAGCAGCTTGGCGGGAGGGAGAGAGACCCAGTACTTC
TRBV28	-	-	TRBJ2-1	CASSPSTESYNEQFF	TGTGCCAGCAGCCCGTCCACAGAATCCTACAATGAGCAGTTCTTC
TRBV5-4	-	few	TRBJ2-6	CASSQDLTSGANVLTF	TGTGCCAGCAGCCAAGATCTGACTTCTGGGGCCAACGTCCTGACTTTC
TRBV7-9	TRBD1	-	TRBJ2-6	CASSWYRGSSGANVLTF	TGTGCCAGCAGCTGGTACAGGGGATCGTCTGGGGCCAACGTCCTGACTTTC
TRBV14	TRBD1	-	TRBJ1-3	CASSQRTGPSGNTIYF	TGTGCCAGCAGCCAGCGGACAGGGCCCTCTGGAAACACCATATATTTT
TRBV9	-	-	TRBJ2-1	CASSPRWGDEQFF	TGTGCCAGCAGCCCCCGTTGGGGAGATGAGCAGTTCTTC
TRBV14	-	few	TRBJ2-1	CASSQYGGPGYEQFF	TGTGCCAGCAGCCAATACGGGGGGCCAGGGTATGAGCAGTTCTTC
TRBV2	-	few	TRBJ2-3	CASSSDRRDTQYF	TGTGCCAGCAGTAGTGACAGGCGCGATACGCAGTATTTT
TRBV5-1	TRBD1	-	TRBJ2-5	CASSLDAGGAQYF	TGCGCCAGCAGCTTGGACGCAGGGGGAGCCCAGTACTTC
TRBV7-9	TRBD1	-	TRBJ2-7	CASSFETGGTYEQYF	TGTGCCAGCAGCTTCGAGACAGGGGGTACCTACGAGCAGTACTTC
TRBV4-3	TRBD1	few	TRBJ2-1	CASSQDRVVNEQFF	TGCGCCAGCAGCCAGGACAGGGTAGTGAATGAGCAGTTCTTC
TRBV19	TRBD2	-	TRBJ2-1	CASSIALAGNEQFF	TGTGCCAGTAGTATCGCCCTAGCGGGAAATGAGCAGTTCTTC